This T cell receptor (beta chain) comes out of a study of T cell changes during pregnancy in multiple sclerosis. V was clipped by 3 bases and J by 0 bases, with 18 bases between them. This CDR3 spans 18 amino acids. CDR1 is LNHDA and CDR2 is SQIVND in the germline V gene (reference sequence). Profiling relied on immunoSEQ multiplex PCR, and the TCRdb table lists in-frame clones only, not all of them. The table shows 60,000 to 65,000 clones, with around 92% occurring only once. Sequencing was performed on peripheral blood, taken in the second trimester of pregnancy. The TCR originated in a female donor in good health, enrolled as a control in a pregnancy study. This chain uses TRBV19 with TRBJ2-4; TRBD1 is a possible D gene (6 bases). DNA of the CDR3: TGTGCCAGTAGTATGAGAGTCCCGGACAGTTTAGCCAAAAACATTCAGTACTTC. Protein sequence: CASSMRVPDSLAKNIQYF.